This is a list of T cell receptor beta chains from one sample in a study of PD-1 blockade in mismatch repair-deficient tumors. Here immunoSEQ multiplex PCR was the method, and the copy in TCRdb shows in-frame clones only, minus some. The sample includes some 84,000 clones, over 75% seen only once; the top ten take roughly 2.8%. The sample consisted of peripheral blood, taken 12 weeks after starting pembrolizumab. Receptors originate from an adult with mismatch repair-deficient cancer. Both conserved end residues are part of each CDR3. The D gene is left open where the match is weak. A clone size is listed for some rows: how often the clone was seen (once, few, many), or a class if it is expanded.

clone size,V gene,CDR3 length,J gene,D gene,CDR3 DNA,CDR3 protein
.,TRBV27,14,TRBJ2-2,.,TGTGCCAGCAGTTTAAGGAGAAACACCGGGGAGCTGTTTTTT,CASSLRRNTGELFF
.,TRBV7-9,14,TRBJ2-1,TRBD2,TGTGCCAGCAGCTTATCGGGAGGGTCTGATGAGCAGTTCTTC,CASSLSGGSDEQFF
.,TRBV7-3,14,TRBJ2-1,.,TGTGCCAGCAGCTTAGTTACCCCGCTGGATGAGCAGTTCTTC,CASSLVTPLDEQFF
.,TRBV5-4,11,TRBJ2-1,.,TGTGCCAGCAGCTCGAACAATGAGCAGTTCTTC,CASSSNNEQFF
.,TRBV7-3,14,TRBJ2-1,.,TGTGCCAGCAGCTTAACGCGGGAAAGGGGTGAGCAGTTCTTC,CASSLTRERGEQFF
once,TRBV7-2,16,TRBJ1-3,.,TGTGCCAGCAGCTTAGCGGGCAGGACCTCTGGAAACACCATATATTTT,CASSLAGRTSGNTIYF
.,TRBV19,15,TRBJ1-3,TRBD1,TGTGCCAGTAGTGGTCAGGGGGCAACTGGAAACACCATATATTTT,CASSGQGATGNTIYF
.,TRBV6-6,16,TRBJ1-4,.,TGTGCCAGCAGGCCCCACGTTGGCAGCATAAATGAAAAACTGTTTTTT,CASRPHVGSINEKLFF
.,TRBV29-1,13,TRBJ1-1,.,TGCAGCGTTGACAAGGGGGGGAACACTGAAGCTTTCTTT,CSVDKGGNTEAFF
.,TRBV11-3,13,TRBJ1-5,.,TGTGCCAGCAGCCGGGACAGCAATCAGCCCCAGCATTTT,CASSRDSNQPQHF
.,TRBV18,16,TRBJ1-1,TRBD1,TGTGCCAGCTCAGCCTCAGGGGGTCACATGAACACTGAAGCTTTCTTT,CASSASGGHMNTEAFF
.,TRBV6-6,15,TRBJ1-1,.,TGTGCCAGCAGTTACCCGGGGCTGGGGAACACTGAAGCTTTCTTT,CASSYPGLGNTEAFF
.,TRBV28,14,TRBJ2-7,TRBD2,TGTGCCAGCACCGGGGACTACCTCTTCTACGAGCAGTACTTC,CASTGDYLFYEQYF
.,TRBV6-1,12,TRBJ2-1,.,TGTGCCAGCAGTTTAAACAGCAATGAGCAGTTCTTC,CASSLNSNEQFF
few,TRBV7-2,15,TRBJ2-1,.,TGTGCCAGCAGCTTGAACGCGGGGTCCTACAATGAGCAGTTCTTC,CASSLNAGSYNEQFF
.,TRBV7-3,15,TRBJ2-3,TRBD1,TGTGCCAGCAGCCAGGGGACAGTAGAAACAGATACGCAGTATTTT,CASSQGTVETDTQYF
.,TRBV10-3,19,TRBJ2-1,TRBD1,TGTGCCATCAGGAGGTCCGGGACAGGGGATTCCCAGCGGGGGAATGAGCAGTTCTTC,CAIRRSGTGDSQRGNEQFF
.,TRBV9,15,TRBJ1-5,.,TGTGCCAGCAGCGTAGGGGTTTATAGCAATCAGCCCCAGCATTTT,CASSVGVYSNQPQHF
once,TRBV5-6,14,TRBJ2-1,.,TGTGCCAGCGACATAGGGATCTCCTACAATGAGCAGTTCTTC,CASDIGISYNEQFF
.,TRBV27,12,TRBJ2-1,.,TGTGCCAGCAGTAGCTTGAAGCTCTCGACTTTCTTC,CASSSLKLSTFF
.,TRBV2,16,TRBJ2-1,TRBD2,TGTGCCAGCAGGGACCCGGGACTAGCGGGAGGAGACGAGCAGTTCTTC,CASRDPGLAGGDEQFF
.,TRBV27,15,TRBJ1-2,TRBD1,TGTGCCAGCAGTTCATTGGGACAGGGGAGAGAGGGCTACACCTTC,CASSSLGQGREGYTF
.,TRBV6-5,15,TRBJ2-1,.,TGTGCCAGCAGAGAACAGGGAAGAGAGGTTAATGAGCAGTTCTTC,CASREQGREVNEQFF
.,TRBV6-5,14,TRBJ2-2,.,TGTGCCAGCAGCCCCTGGGGGCTGTCCGGGGAGCTGTTTTTT,CASSPWGLSGELFF
once,TRBV29-1,14,TRBJ2-3,.,TGCAGCGTTGCCCTCCTCTTGGCGGGGGATACGCAGTATTTT,CSVALLLAGDTQYF
.,TRBV28,16,TRBJ2-7,TRBD2,TGTGCCAGCAGTTCCATAGCGGGAGGTAAGGTCTACGAGCAGTACTTC,CASSSIAGGKVYEQYF
.,TRBV19,15,TRBJ1-4,.,TGTGCCAGTAGTCTCAGGCTTGCAACTAATGAAAAACTGTTTTTT,CASSLRLATNEKLFF
.,TRBV2,18,TRBJ2-5,TRBD2,TGTGCCAGCAGTGACGCGTCTAGCGGGGGTCTTGTGGGAGAGACCCAGTACTTC,CASSDASSGGLVGETQYF
.,TRBV19,13,TRBJ1-2,.,TGTGCCAGTAGTCCGAGGACAGACTGGGAGTACACCTTC,CASSPRTDWEYTF
.,TRBV7-9,15,TRBJ2-2,.,TGTGCCAGCAGCTTATCAGGGGTGAACACCGGGGAGCTGTTTTTT,CASSLSGVNTGELFF